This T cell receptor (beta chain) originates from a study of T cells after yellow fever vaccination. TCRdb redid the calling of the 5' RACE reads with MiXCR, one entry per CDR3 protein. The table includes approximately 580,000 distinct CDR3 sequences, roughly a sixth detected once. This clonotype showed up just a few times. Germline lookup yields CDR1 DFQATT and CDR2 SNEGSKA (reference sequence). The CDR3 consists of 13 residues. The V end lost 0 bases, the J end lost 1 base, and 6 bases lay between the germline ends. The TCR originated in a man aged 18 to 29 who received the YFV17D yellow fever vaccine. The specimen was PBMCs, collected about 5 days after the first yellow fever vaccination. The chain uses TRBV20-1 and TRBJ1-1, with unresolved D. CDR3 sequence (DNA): TGCAGTGCTAGAGATAAGAGGAACACTGAAGCTTTCTTT. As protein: CSARDKRNTEAFF.